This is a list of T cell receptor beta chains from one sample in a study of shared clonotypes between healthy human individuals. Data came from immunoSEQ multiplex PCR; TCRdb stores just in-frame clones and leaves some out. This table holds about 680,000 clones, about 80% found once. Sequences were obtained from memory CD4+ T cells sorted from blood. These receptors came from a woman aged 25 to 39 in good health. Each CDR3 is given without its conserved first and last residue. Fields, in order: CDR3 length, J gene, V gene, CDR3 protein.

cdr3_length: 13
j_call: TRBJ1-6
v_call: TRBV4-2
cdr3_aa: ASSQVRDRNSPLH

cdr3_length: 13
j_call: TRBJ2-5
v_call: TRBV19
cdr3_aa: ASKATSGNGETQY

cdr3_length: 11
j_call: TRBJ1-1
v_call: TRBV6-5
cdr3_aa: ASSFMRATEAF

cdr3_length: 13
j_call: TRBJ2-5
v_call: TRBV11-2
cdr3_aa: ASSFSSGGGETQY

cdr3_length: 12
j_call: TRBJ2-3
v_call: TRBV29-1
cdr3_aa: SVEGWTSTDTQY

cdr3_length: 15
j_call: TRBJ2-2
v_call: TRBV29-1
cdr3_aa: SVLSGRGAGDTGELF

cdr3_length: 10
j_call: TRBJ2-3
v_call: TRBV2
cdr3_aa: ASTRDADTQY

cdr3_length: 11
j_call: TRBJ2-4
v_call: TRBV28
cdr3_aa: ASSPMNENIQY

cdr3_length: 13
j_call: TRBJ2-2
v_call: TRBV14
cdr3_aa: ASSQANLNTGELF

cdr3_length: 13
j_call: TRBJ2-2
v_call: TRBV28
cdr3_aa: ASTPRTIPTGELF

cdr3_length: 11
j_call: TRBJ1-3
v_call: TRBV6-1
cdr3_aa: ATKNFSGNTIY

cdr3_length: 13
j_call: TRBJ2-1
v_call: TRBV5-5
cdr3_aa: ASSTQGDYYNEQF

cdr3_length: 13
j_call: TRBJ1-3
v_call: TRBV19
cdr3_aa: ASSPDGRSGNTIY

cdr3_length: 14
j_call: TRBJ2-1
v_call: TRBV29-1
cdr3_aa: SLGLAGGGSYNEQF

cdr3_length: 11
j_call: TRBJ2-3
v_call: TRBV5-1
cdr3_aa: ASSSETGDTQY

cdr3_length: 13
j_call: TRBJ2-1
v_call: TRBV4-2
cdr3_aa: ASSRNRDREKEQF